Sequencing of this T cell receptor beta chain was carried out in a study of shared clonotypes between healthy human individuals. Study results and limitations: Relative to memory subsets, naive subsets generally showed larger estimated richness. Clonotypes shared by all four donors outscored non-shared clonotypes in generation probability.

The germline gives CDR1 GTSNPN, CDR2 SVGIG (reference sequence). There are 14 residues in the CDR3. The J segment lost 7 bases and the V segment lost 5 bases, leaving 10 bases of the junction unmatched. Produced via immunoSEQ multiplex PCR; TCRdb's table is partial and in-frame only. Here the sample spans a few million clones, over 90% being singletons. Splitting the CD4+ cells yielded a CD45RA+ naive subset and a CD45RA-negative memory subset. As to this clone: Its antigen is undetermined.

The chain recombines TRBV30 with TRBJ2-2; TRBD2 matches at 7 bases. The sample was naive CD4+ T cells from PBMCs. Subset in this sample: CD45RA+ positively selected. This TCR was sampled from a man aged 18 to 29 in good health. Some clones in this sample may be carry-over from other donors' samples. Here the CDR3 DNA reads TGTGCCTGGGTCGACACGGGAGGAATCGGGGAGCTGTTTTTT. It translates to CAWVDTGGIGELFF. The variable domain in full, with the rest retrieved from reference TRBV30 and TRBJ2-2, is SQTIHQWPATLVQPVGSPLSLECTVEGTSNPNLYWYRQAAGRGLQLLFYSVGIGQISSEVPQNLSASRPQDRQFILSSKKLLLSDSGFYLCAWVDTGGIGELFFGEGSRLTVL.